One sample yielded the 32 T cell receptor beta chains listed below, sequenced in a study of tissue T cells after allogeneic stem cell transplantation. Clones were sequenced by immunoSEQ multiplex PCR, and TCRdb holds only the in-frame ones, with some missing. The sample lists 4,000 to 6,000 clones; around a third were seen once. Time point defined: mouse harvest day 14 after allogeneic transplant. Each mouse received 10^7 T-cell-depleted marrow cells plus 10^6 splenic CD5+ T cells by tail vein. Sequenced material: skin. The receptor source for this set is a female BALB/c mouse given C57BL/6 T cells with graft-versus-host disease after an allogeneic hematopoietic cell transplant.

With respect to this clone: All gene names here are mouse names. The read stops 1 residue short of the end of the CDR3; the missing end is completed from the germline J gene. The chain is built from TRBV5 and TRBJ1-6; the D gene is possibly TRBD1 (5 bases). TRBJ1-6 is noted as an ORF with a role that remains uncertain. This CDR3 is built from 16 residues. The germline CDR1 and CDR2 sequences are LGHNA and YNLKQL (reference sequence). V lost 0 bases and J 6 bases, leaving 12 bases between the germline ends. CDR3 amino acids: CASSQDGGKGNSPLYF. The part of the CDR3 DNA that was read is TGTGCCAGCAGCCAAGATGGGGGGAAGGGTAATTCGCCCCTCTAC.

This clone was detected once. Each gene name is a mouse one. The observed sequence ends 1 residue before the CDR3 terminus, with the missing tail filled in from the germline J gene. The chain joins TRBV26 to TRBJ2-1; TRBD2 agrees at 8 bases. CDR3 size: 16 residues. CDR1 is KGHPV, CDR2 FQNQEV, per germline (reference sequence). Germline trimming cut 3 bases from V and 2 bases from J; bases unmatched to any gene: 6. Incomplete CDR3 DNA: TGTGCCAGCAGTCTCTCGTCTGGGGGGTACTATGCTGAGCAGTTC. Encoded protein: CASSLSSGGYYAEQF. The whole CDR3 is CASSLSSGGYYAEQFF.

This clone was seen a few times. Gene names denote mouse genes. The CDR3 bases that were read are TGTGCCAGCAGTCTCGGACAGTATGAACAGTAC. It encodes CASSLGQYEQY. The complete CDR3 protein is CASSLGQYEQYF. The chain combines TRBV26 with TRBJ2-7; the D gene is possibly TRBD1 (6 bases). The CDR3 extends 1 residue past the end of the read, so its final part is completed from the germline J gene. Trimming pared 3 bases from V and 4 bases from J, leaving 7 bases between. The CDR3 length is 12 residues. Germline V gene data show CDR1 as KGHPV and CDR2 as FQNQEV (reference sequence).

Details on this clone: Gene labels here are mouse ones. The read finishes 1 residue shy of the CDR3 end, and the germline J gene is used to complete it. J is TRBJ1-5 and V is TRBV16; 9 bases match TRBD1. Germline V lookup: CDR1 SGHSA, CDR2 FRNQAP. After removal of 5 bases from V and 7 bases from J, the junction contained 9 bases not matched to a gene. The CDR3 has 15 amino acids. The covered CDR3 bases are TGTGCAAGCAGCCCTACAGGGGGCGCGAGACAGGCTCCGCTT. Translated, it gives CASSPTGGARQAPL. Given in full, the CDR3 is CASSPTGGARQAPLF.

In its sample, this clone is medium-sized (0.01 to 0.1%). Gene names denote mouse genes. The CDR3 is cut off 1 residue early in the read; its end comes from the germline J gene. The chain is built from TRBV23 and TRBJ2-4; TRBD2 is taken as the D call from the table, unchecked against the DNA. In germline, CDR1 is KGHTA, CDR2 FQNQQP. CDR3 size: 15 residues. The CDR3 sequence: CSSSQSSGVQNTLYF. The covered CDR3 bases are TGCTCCAGCAGTCAATCATCTGGGGTACAAAACACCTTGTAC.

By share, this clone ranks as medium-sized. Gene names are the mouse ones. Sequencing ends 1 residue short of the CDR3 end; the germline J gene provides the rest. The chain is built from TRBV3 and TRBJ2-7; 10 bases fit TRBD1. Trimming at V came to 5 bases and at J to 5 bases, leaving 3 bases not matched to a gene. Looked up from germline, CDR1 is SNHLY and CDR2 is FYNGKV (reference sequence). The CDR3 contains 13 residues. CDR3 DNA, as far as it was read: TGTGCCAGCAGCCCGGACAGGGGGGATGAACAGTAC. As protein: CASSPDRGDEQY. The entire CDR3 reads CASSPDRGDEQYF.

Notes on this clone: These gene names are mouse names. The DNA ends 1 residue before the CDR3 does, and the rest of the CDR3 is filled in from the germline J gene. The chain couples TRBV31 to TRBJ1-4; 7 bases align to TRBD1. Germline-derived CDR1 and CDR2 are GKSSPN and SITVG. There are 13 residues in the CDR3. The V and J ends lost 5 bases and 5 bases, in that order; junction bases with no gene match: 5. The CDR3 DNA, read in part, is TGTGCCTGGGAGAGGGACAGTAACGAAAGATTATTT. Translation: CAWERDSNERLF. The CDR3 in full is CAWERDSNERLFF.

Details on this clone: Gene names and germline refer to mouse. The sequenced CDR3 bases are TGCTCCAGCAGTCCTAGACTGGGGGGGCAAGACACCCAGTAC. Translating gives CSSSPRLGGQDTQY. The whole CDR3 region reads CSSSPRLGGQDTQYF. This chain connects TRBV23 to TRBJ2-5; the listed D gene, TRBD2, was not tested against the DNA. The read ends 1 residue before the CDR3 terminus; that terminus is restored from the germline J gene. CDR1 is KGHTA, CDR2 FQNQQP, per germline. The CDR3 extends over 15 amino acids.

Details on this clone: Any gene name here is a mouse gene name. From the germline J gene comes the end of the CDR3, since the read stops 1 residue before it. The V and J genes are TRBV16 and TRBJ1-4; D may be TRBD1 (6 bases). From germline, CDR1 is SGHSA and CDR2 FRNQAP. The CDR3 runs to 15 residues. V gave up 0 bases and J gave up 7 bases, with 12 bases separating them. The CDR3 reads CASSLDSGAGERLFF. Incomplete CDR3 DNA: TGTGCAAGCAGCTTAGATTCGGGGGCAGGCGAAAGATTATTT.

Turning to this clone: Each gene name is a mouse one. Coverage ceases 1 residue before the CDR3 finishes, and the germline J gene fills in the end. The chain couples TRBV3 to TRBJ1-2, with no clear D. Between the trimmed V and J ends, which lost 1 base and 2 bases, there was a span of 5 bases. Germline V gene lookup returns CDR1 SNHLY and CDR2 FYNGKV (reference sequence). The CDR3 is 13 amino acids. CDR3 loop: CASSLGVNSDYTF. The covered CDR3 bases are TGTGCCAGCAGCTTAGGGGTCAACTCCGACTACACC.

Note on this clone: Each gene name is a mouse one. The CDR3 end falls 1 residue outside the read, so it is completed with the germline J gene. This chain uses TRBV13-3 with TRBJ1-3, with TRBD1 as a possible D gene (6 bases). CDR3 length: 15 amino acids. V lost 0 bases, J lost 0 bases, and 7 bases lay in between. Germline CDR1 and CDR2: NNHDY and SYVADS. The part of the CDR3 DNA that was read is TGTGCCAGCAGTGATGCGGGACATTCTGGAAATACGCTCTAT. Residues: CASSDAGHSGNTLY. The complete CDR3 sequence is CASSDAGHSGNTLYF.

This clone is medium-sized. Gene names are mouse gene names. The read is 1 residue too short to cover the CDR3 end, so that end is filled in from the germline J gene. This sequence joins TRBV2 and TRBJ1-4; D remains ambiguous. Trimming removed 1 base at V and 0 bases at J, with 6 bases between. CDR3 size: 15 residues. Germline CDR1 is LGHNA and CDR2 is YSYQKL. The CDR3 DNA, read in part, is TGTGCCAGCAGCCAAGGGACGATTTCCAACGAAAGATTATTT. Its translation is CASSQGTISNERLF. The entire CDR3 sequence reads CASSQGTISNERLFF.

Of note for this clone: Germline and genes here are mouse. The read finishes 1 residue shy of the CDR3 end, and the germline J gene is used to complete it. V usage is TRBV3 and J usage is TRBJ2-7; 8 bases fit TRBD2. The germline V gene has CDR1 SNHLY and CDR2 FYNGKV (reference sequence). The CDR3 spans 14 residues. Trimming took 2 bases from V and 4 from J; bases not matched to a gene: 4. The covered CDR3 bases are TGTGCCAGCAGCTTAAAGGCTGGGGGGTATGAACAGTAC. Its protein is CASSLKAGGYEQY. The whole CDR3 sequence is CASSLKAGGYEQYF.

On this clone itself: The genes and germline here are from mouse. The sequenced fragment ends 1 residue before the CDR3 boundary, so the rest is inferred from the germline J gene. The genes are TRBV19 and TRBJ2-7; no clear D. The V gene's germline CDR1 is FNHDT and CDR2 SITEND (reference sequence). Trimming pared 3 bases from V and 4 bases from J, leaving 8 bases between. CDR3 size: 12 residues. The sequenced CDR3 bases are TGTGCCAGCAGTAATCCGGGATATGAACAGTAC. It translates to CASSNPGYEQY. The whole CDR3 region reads CASSNPGYEQYF. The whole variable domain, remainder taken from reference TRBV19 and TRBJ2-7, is GGIITQTPKFLIGQEGQKLTLKCQQNFNHDTMYWYRQDSGKGLRLIYYSITENDLQKGDLSEGYDASREKKSSFSLTVTSAQKNEMAVFLCASSNPGYEQYFGPGTRLTVL.

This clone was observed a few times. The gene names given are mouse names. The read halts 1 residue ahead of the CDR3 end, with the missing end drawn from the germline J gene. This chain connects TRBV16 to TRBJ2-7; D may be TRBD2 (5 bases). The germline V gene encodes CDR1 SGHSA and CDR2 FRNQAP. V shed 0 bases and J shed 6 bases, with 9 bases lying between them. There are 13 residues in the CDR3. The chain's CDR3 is CASSLDNWTEQYF. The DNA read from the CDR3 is TGTGCAAGCAGCTTAGATAACTGGACTGAACAGTAC.

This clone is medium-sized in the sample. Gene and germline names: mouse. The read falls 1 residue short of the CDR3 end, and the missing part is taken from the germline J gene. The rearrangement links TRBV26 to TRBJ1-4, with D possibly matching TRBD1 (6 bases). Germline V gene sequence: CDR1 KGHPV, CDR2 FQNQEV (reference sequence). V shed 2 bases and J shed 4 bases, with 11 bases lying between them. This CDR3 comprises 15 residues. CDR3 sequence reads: CASSLAGTHNERLFF. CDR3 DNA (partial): TGTGCCAGCAGTCTGGCCGGGACACACAACGAAAGATTATTT.

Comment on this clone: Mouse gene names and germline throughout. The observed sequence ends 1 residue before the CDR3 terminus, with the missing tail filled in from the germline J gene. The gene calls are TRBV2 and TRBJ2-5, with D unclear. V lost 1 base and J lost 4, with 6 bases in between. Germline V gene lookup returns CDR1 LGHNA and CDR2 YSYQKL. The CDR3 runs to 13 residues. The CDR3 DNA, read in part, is TGTGCCAGCAGCCAAGGACAAAAAGACACCCAGTAC. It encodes CASSQGQKDTQY. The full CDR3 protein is CASSQGQKDTQYF. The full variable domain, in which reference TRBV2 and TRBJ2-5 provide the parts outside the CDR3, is DPKIIQKPKYLVAVTGSEKILICEQYLGHNAMYWYRQSAKKPLEFMFSYSYQKLMDNQTASSRFQPQSSKKNHLDLQITALKPDDSATYFCASSQGQKDTQYFGPGTRLLVL.

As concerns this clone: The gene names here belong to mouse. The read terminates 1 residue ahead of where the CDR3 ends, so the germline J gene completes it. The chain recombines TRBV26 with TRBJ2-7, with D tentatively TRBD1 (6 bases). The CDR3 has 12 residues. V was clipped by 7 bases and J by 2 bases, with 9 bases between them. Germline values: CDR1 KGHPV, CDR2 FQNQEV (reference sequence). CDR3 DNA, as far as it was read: TGTGCCAGCACGCGGGACACCTATGAACAGTAC. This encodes CASTRDTYEQY. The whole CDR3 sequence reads CASTRDTYEQYF.

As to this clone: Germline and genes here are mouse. The part of the CDR3 DNA that was read is TGTGCAAGCAGCTTGACTGGGGGGGGGTATGAACAGTAC. This encodes CASSLTGGGYEQY. The full CDR3 reads CASSLTGGGYEQYF. The chain recombines TRBV16 with TRBJ2-7, with 11 nucleotides matching TRBD2. Read coverage stops 1 residue before the CDR3 terminus; the germline J gene supplies the remainder. Trimming at V came to 3 bases and at J to 4 bases, leaving 2 bases not matched to a gene. The CDR3 contains 14 residues. CDR1 and CDR2 (germline): SGHSA, FRNQAP.

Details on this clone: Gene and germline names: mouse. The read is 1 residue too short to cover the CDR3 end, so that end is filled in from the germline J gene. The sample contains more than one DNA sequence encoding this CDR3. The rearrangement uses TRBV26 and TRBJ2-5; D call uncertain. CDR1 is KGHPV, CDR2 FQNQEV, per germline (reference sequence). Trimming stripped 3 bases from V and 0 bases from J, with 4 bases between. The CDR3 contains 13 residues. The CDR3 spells CASSLGNQDTQYF. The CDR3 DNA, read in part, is TGTGCCAGCAGTCTTGGGAACCAAGACACCCAGTAC.

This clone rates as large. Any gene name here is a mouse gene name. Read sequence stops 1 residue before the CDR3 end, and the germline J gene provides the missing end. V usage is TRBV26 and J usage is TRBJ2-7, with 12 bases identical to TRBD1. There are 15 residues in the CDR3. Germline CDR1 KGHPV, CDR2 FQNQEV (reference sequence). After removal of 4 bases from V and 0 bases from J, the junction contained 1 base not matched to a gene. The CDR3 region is CASSRGQGASYEQYF. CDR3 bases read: TGTGCCAGCAGTCGGGGACAGGGGGCCTCCTATGAACAGTAC.

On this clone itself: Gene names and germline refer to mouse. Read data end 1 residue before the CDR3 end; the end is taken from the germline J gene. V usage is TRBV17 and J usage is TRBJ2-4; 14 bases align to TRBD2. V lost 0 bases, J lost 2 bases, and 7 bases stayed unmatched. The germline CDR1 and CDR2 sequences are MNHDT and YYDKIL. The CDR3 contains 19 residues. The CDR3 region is CASSRDWDWGGANQNTLYF. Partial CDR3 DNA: TGTGCTAGCAGTAGAGATTGGGACTGGGGGGGCGCGAATCAAAACACCTTGTAC.

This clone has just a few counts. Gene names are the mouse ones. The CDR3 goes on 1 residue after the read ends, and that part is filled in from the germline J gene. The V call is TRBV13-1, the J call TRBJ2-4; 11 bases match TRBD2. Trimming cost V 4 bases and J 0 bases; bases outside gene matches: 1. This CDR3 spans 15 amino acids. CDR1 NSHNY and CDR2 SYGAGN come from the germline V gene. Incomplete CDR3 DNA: TGTGCCAGCAGTCGGACTGGGGGGAGTCAAAACACCTTGTAC. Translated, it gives CASSRTGGSQNTLY. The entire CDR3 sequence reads CASSRTGGSQNTLYF.

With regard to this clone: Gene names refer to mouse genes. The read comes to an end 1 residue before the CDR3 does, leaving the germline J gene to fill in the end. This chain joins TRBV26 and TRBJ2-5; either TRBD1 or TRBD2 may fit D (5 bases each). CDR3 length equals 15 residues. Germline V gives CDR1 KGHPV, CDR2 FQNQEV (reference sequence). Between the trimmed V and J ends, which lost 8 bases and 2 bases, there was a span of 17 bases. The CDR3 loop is CASSRGAGGQDTQYF. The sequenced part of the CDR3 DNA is TGTGCCAGCTCCCGCGGGGCTGGCGGCCAAGACACCCAGTAC.

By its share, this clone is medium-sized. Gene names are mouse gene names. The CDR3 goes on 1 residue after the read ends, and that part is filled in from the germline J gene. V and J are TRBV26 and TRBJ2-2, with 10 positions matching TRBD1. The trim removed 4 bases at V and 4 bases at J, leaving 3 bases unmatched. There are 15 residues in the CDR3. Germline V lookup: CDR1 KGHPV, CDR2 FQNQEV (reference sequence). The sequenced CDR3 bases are TGTGCCAGCAGTCCGGGACAGGGGAGCACCGGGCAGCTCTAC. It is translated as CASSPGQGSTGQLY. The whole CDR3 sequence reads CASSPGQGSTGQLYF. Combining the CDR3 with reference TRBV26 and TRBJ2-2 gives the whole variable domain NSKVIQTPRYLVKGQGQKAKMRCIPEKGHPVVFWYQQNKNNEFKFLINFQNQEVLQQIDMTEKRFSAECPSNSPCSLEIQSSEAGDSALYLCASSPGQGSTGQLYFGEGSKLTVL.

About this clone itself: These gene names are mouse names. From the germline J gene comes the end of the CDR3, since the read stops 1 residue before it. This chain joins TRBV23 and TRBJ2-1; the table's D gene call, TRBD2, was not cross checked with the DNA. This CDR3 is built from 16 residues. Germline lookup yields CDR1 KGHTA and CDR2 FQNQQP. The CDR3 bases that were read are TGCTCCAGCAGTCAAGGACTGGGGGGTCCCCTTGCTGAGCAGTTC. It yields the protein CSSSQGLGGPLAEQF. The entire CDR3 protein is CSSSQGLGGPLAEQFF.

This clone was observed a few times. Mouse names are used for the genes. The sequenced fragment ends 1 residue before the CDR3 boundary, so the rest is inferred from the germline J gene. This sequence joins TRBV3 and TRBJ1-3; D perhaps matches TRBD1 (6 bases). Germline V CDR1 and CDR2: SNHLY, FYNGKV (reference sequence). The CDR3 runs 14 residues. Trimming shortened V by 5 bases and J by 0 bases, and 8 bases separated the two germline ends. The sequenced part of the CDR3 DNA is TGTGCCAGCAGCCTACAGGGTTCTGGAAATACGCTCTAT. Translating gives CASSLQGSGNTLY. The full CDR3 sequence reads CASSLQGSGNTLYF.

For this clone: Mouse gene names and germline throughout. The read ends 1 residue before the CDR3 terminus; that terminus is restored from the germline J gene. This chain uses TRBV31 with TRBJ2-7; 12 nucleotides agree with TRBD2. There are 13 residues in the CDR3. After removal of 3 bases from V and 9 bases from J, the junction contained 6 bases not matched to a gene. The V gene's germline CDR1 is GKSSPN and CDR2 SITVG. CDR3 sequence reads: CAWRRDWGEGQYF. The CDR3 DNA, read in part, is TGTGCCTGGAGACGGGACTGGGGGGAGGGACAGTAC.

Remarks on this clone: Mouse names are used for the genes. CDR3 residues: CASSLPAGNTEVFF. The part of the CDR3 DNA that was read is TGTGCCAGCAGTCTGCCCGCAGGAAACACAGAAGTCTTC. The chain carries TRBV26 and TRBJ1-1; no firm D call. The CDR3 end lies 1 residue beyond the end of the read and is filled in from the germline J gene. Trimming cost V 2 bases and J 1 base, with 8 bases left between them. CDR1 and CDR2 (germline): KGHPV, FQNQEV (reference sequence). The CDR3 sequence is 14 residues long.

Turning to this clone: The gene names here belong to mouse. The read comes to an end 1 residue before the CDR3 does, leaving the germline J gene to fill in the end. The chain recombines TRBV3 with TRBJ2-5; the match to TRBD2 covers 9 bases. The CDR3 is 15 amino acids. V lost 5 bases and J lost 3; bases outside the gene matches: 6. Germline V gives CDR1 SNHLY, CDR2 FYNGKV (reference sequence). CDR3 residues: CASSPRLGGQDTQYF. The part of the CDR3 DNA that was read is TGTGCCAGCAGCCCCCGGCTGGGGGGGCAAGACACCCAGTAC. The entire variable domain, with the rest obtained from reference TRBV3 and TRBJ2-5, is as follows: GPKVLQIPSHQIIDMGQMVTLNCDPVSNHLYFYWYKQILGQQMEFLVNFYNGKVMEKSKLFKDQFSVERPDGSYFTLKIQPTALEDSAVYFCASSPRLGGQDTQYFGPGTRLLVL.

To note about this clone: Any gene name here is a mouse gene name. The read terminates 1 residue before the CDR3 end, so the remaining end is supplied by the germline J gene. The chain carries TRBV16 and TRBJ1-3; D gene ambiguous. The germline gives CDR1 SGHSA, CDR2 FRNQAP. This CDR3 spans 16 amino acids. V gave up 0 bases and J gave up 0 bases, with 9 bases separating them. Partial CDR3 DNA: TGTGCAAGCAGCTTAGATTTGGGGAATTCTGGAAATACGCTCTAT. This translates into CASSLDLGNSGNTLY. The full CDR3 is CASSLDLGNSGNTLYF.

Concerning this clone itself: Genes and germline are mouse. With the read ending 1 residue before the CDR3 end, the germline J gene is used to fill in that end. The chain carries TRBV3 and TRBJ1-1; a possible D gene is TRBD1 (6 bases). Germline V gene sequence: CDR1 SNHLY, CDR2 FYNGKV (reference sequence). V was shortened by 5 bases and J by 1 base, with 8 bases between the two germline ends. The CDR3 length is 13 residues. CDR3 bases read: TGTGCCAGCAGCATCAGGGGAAACACAGAAGTCTTC. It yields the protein CASSIRGNTEVF. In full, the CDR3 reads CASSIRGNTEVFF.